This section outlines one T cell receptor (beta chain) sequence together with its context. The data stem from a study of OX40 agonist ivuxolimab in advanced cancers. The data were produced by immunoSEQ multiplex PCR, yet TCRdb's version contains in-frame clones alone and is incomplete. The sample has fewer than 120,000 clones, roughly 87% seen once. This CDR3 has 14 residues. The germline V gene has CDR1 SGHTA and CDR2 FQGTGA. V dropped 1 base and J dropped 6 bases, with 10 bases sitting between them. The rearrangement uses TRBV7-3 and TRBJ2-1; the D is unclear. The TCR sequence derives from an adult with an advanced solid tumor such as melanoma, head and neck, liver or kidney cancer. The sample here was CD4+ or CD8+ T cells sorted from blood, taken in a trial of the OX40 agonist ivuxolimab. CDR3 protein: CASSLRRSSNEQFF. In nucleotides, the CDR3 is TGTGCCAGCAGCTTAAGACGGTCTTCCAATGAGCAGTTCTTC.